This TCR beta chain was observed in a study of cytomegalovirus exposure and HLA in healthy donors. Study-wide findings and caveats: One variant, a missense change in DCLRE1C, was linked in a later analysis to TCR beta V- and J-gene trimming.

PCR primers comprised 60 Vbeta and 13 Jbeta primers. Under the authors' procedure: Approximately 9.9 million shared chains were among the roughly 80 million unique TCR beta chains that a later analysis counted. Only in-frame clones appear in the TCRdb table, and some are missing; sequencing was by immunoSEQ multiplex PCR. For V, J and clone size, that table is used; D and trimming come from the DNA. This sample yields hundreds of thousands of clones, of which 75% to 90% are seen a single time; over 0.95% belongs to the top ten. As to this clone: Its antigen is as yet unknown.

CDR1 and CDR2 from the germline V gene are MNHEY and SVGAGI. The CDR3 covers 11 residues. Trimming took off 6 bases at V and 13 bases at J, with 13 bases between the two ends. Sequences were obtained from PBMCs. The chain recombines TRBV6-5 with TRBJ2-1; D gene ambiguous. The sequence was collected from a woman between 18 and 30 years old in good health and CMV-seronegative. The DNA of the CDR3 is TGTGCCAGCAGCCATCTAGGAACACAGTTCTTC. Its protein is CASSHLGTQFF.